These 14 T cell receptor beta chains were all obtained from the same sample, sequenced in a study of regulatory T cells in long-lasting Graves disease. Investigators prepared the TCR beta libraries by applying iRepertoire HTBI primers and Arm-PCR of CDR3 regions. One entry per CDR3 protein results from TCRdb running MiXCR on the multiplex PCR reads. The sample carries over 200,000 distinct CDR3 sequences, more than 15% recorded once. The time point here: newly diagnosed GD, antithyroid drugs for less than 3 months. PBMC-extracted RNA yielded the TCR library. These data were also reused for a study on T cells in Graves' hyperthyroidism and ophthalmopathy.

Sequenced material: peripheral blood mononuclear cells (PBMCs), taken at new diagnosis, from a patient treated with antithyroid drugs. Source of these receptors: a woman aged 30 to 39 with Graves disease.

This clonotype was counted many times. The rearrangement links TRBV2 to TRBJ1-4, with D maybe TRBD1 (5 bases). CDR1 is SNHLY and CDR2 is FYNNEI in the germline V gene. The length of the CDR3 is 16 residues. V was shortened by 0 bases and J by 6 bases, with 14 bases between the two germline ends. CDR3 region: CASSEAQGYSDEKLFF. The CDR3 DNA follows: TGTGCCAGCAGTGAAGCCCAGGGTTATTCGGATGAAAAACTGTTTTTT.

There are many counts of this clonotype. The V gene is TRBV4-1, the J gene TRBJ2-7, with 8 bases that match TRBD1. Germline assignment: CDR1 MGHRA and CDR2 YSYEKL. V dropped 0 bases and J dropped 5; count of bases not matched to a gene: 6. CDR3 size: 15 residues. CDR3 region: CASSQDRGPGNEQYF. The CDR3 DNA is TGCGCCAGCAGCCAAGACAGGGGGCCCGGAAACGAGCAGTACTTC.

This clonotype was recorded at least ten times. This chain uses TRBV15 with TRBJ1-4; D remains unclear. The CDR3 is 15 amino acids. Germline V lookup: CDR1 LNHNV, CDR2 YYDKDF (reference sequence). Trimming stripped 1 base from V and 1 base from J, with 7 bases between. CDR3: CATSRAHRTNEKLFF. The CDR3 DNA reads as TGTGCCACCAGCAGAGCCCACAGAACTAATGAAAAACTGTTTTTT.

This clonotype showed up many times. The CDR3 DNA reads TGTGCCAGCAGTTTAGTCTCACCTCTTGACAGGGCCCCCTACAATGAGCAGTTCTTC. Protein: CASSLVSPLDRAPYNEQFF. V and J are TRBV12-3 or TRBV12-4 and TRBJ2-1, with 7 bases fitting TRBD1. V gave up 1 base and J gave up 2 bases; unmatched junction bases: 14. The CDR3 extends over 19 amino acids.

This clonotype was seen many times. The chain recombines TRBV9 with TRBJ1-2; 8 bases are shared with TRBD1. In germline, CDR1 is SGDLS, CDR2 YYNGEE. This CDR3 is 19 amino acids long. V lost 2 bases to trimming and J lost 4 bases; unmatched junction nucleotides: 19. This CDR3 reads CASSVTMGDRSAAPYGYTF. CDR3 DNA sequence: TGTGCCAGCAGCGTCACCATGGGGGACAGGTCCGCGGCGCCCTATGGCTACACCTTC.

In the case of this clonotype: A much larger clone differs by one base, so this may be a read error. As the CDR3 is not closed by the conserved phenylalanine or tryptophan, this likely results from a read error. This chain connects TRBV10-3 to TRBJ2-7; 9 bases map to TRBD2. Germline loops: CDR1 ENHRY, CDR2 SYGVKD. V lost 4 bases, J lost 0 bases, and 4 bases stayed unmatched. The CDR3 is 15 amino acids. The CDR3, as DNA: TGTGCCATCAGTGGAGCGGGGGGAAGCTCCTACGAGCAGTACATC. This sequence encodes CAISGAGGSSYEQYI.

This chain connects TRBV6-2 or TRBV6-3 to TRBJ2-7, with 15 positions matching TRBD2. Germline-derived CDR1 and CDR2 are MNHEY and SVGEGT. There are 17 residues in the CDR3. The trim removed 5 bases at V and 3 bases at J, leaving 8 bases unmatched. CDR3 sequence reads: CASSEAVGLAGGYEQYF. In DNA, the CDR3 is TGTGCCAGCAGTGAAGCCGTGGGACTAGCGGGAGGCTACGAGCAGTACTTC.

This clonotype was detected ten times or more. The gene calls are TRBV18 and TRBJ1-1, with TRBD1 as a possible D gene (5 bases). Deletions cut 3 bases from V and 3 bases from J, with 23 bases between. Germline V CDR1 and CDR2: KGHSH, LQKENI. The CDR3 runs 18 residues. Here the CDR3 reads CASSPRGRRRRKDTEAFF. In nucleotides, the CDR3 is TGTGCCAGCTCACCGCGGGGCCGTAGGAGGCGAAAGGACACTGAAGCTTTCTTT.

This clonotype was picked up many times. V is TRBV9 and J is TRBJ2-7, with D tentatively TRBD1 or TRBD2 (6 bases each). V was clipped by 2 bases and J by 3 bases, with 12 bases between them. Per the germline V gene, CDR1 is SGDLS and CDR2 is YYNGEE. This CDR3 comprises 14 residues. CDR3 region: CASSVEGGRYEQYF. Here the CDR3 DNA reads TGTGCCAGCAGCGTCGAGGGGGGCCGCTACGAGCAGTACTTC.

There are a few counts of this clonotype. One base away lies a much larger clone, so this may be a sequencing read error. The chain combines TRBV7-8 with TRBJ2-1; D not resolved. Trimming removed 4 bases at V and 0 bases at J, with 7 bases between. The CDR3 is 14 amino acids. CDR1 and CDR2 (germline): SGHVS, FQNEAQ. The CDR3 nucleotides read TGTGCCAGCAGCTCGGTTGCCTCCTACAATGAGCAGTTCTTC. It yields the protein CASSSVASYNEQFF.

Concerning this clonotype itself: A much larger clone differs by one base, so this may be a read error. J is TRBJ2-1 and V is TRBV9; the D call may be TRBD1 or TRBD2 (5 bases each). V lost 1 base and J lost 8, with 13 bases in between. The CDR3 spans 14 residues. Germline CDR1 is SGDLS and CDR2 is YYNGEE. The CDR3: CASSVTTRDHEQFF. CDR3 coding DNA: TGTGCCAGCAGCGTAACGACAAGGGACCATGAGCAGTTCTTC.

This clonotype showed up just a few times. This chain uses TRBV7-9 with TRBJ2-1, with D uncertain. V was cut by 4 bases and J by 0 bases, with 13 bases left in between. CDR1 and CDR2 (germline): SEHNR, FQNEAQ (reference sequence). The CDR3 spans 16 residues. CDR3 residues: CASSSPVASSYNEQFF. The CDR3 bases are TGTGCCAGCAGCTCACCCGTGGCCAGCTCCTACAATGAGCAGTTCTTC.

The CDR3 is CASSFGQYGYTF. CDR3 DNA sequence: TGTGCCAGCAGTTTCGGACAGTATGGCTACACCTTC. The rearrangement uses TRBV12-3 or TRBV12-4 and TRBJ1-2, with D maybe TRBD1 (6 bases). The length of the CDR3 is 12 residues. Deletions cut 3 bases from V and 5 bases from J, with 7 bases between.

The CDR3: CASSVDWGGSTYEQYF. CDR3 DNA sequence: TGTGCCAGCAGCGTAGATTGGGGCGGGAGTACGTACGAGCAGTACTTC. This chain connects TRBV7-7 to TRBJ2-7; TRBD2 agrees at 7 bases. The V and J ends lost 5 bases and 4 bases, in that order; junction bases with no gene match: 14. Per the germline V gene, CDR1 is SSHAT and CDR2 is FNYEAQ (reference sequence). The CDR3 contains 16 residues.